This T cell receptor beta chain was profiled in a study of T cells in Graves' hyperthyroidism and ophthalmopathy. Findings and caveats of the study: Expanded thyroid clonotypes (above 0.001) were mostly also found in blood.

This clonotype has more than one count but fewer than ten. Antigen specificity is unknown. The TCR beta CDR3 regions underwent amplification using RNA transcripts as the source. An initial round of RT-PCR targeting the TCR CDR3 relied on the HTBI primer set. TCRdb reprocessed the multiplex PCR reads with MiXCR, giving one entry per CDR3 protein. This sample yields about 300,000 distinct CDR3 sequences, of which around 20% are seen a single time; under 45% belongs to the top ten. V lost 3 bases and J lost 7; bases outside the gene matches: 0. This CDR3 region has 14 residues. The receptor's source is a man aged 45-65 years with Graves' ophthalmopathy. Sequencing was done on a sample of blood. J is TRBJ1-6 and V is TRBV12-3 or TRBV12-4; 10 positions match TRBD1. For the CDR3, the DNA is TGTGCCAGCAGTTTGACAGGGGGCAATTCACCCCTCCACTTT. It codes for CASSLTGGNSPLHF.